These 21 T cell receptor beta chains share one sample of origin, sequenced in a study of control samples from healthy donors and cancer patients. Only in-frame clones appear in the TCRdb table, and some are missing; sequencing was by immunoSEQ multiplex PCR. The table includes about 58,000 clones, roughly 94% detected once. Sample: blood. These receptors originate from a man between 25 and 39 years old in good health.

The count of this clone is one. The chain recombines TRBV19 with TRBJ1-5; 8 bases match TRBD1. CDR1 is LNHDA and CDR2 is SQIVND in the germline V gene (reference sequence). Trimming took 7 bases from V and 5 from J; bases not matched to a gene: 10. CDR3 size: 15 residues. CDR3 region: CASTTDRGRYQPQHF. CDR3 DNA sequence: TGTGCCAGTACTACAGACAGGGGTCGTTATCAGCCCCAGCATTTT.

The chain couples TRBV9 to TRBJ2-3, with 8 bases fitting TRBD2. Germline CDR1 reads SGDLS; CDR2 reads YYNGEE. V was pared by 6 bases and J by 1 base, with 4 bases of the junction left unmatched. The CDR3 is 14 residues long. CDR3 DNA sequence: TGTGCCAGCAACCCAGCGGGGGGCACAGATACGCAGTATTTT. Its translation is CASNPAGGTDTQYF.

Note on this clone: Other DNA sequences from this sample encode an identical CDR3 as well. This chain joins TRBV19 and TRBJ2-7; the match to TRBD1 covers 8 bases. The CDR3 consists of 14 residues. Germline values: CDR1 LNHDA, CDR2 SQIVND (reference sequence). The V gene end was trimmed by 5 bases and the J gene end by 2 bases; junction bases not matched to a gene: 5. The CDR3 sequence is CASSGTGRTYEQYF. CDR3 nucleotide sequence: TGTGCCAGTAGTGGGACAGGCCGAACCTACGAGCAGTACTTC.

J is TRBJ2-3 and V is TRBV7-2; no reliable D call. CDR1 is SGHTA, CDR2 FQGNSA, per germline. Trimming stripped 2 bases from V and 4 bases from J, with 4 bases between. This CDR3 has 12 amino acids. The CDR3 is CASSLRSDTQYF. The DNA of the CDR3 is TGTGCCAGCAGCTTAAGATCAGATACGCAGTATTTT.

V gene TRBV4-2 combines with J gene TRBJ2-3, with 8 bases lining up with TRBD2. This CDR3 has 17 residues. The V segment lost 0 bases and the J segment 6 bases; nucleotides outside the gene matches: 11. Per the germline V gene, CDR1 is LGHNA and CDR2 is YNFKEQ. For the CDR3, the DNA is TGTGCCAGCAGCCAAGACAGTTCGCGGGGGGTTTCGGATACGCAGTATTTT. Amino acid sequence: CASSQDSSRGVSDTQYF.

The chain joins TRBV7-2 to TRBJ2-7; D perhaps matches TRBD1 (6 bases). With 1 base removed from V and 2 bases from J, the gap between germline ends came to 12 bases. Per the germline V gene, CDR1 is SGHTA and CDR2 is FQGNSA. The CDR3 covers 15 residues. Written as DNA, the CDR3 is TGTGCCAGCAGCTTAGAGGCAGGGGACCCCTACGAGCAGTACTTC. It encodes CASSLEAGDPYEQYF.

Worth noting for this clone: The same CDR3 also results from other DNA sequences found in this sample. The chain employs TRBV9 and TRBJ1-4; possibly TRBD1 for D (5 bases). The germline V and J ends were trimmed by 0 bases and 0 bases, with 6 bases remaining between them. The length of the CDR3 is 15 residues. Germline CDR1 is SGDLS and CDR2 is YYNGEE. The CDR3 DNA sequence: TGTGCCAGCAGCGTAGGAGGGGCAACTAATGAAAAACTGTTTTTT. As protein: CASSVGGATNEKLFF.

The count of this clone is one. CDR3: CASSESGGSYQPQHF. For the CDR3, the DNA is TGTGCCAGCAGTGAATCGGGCGGGTCGTATCAGCCCCAGCATTTT. This chain joins TRBV6-1 and TRBJ1-5; D ambiguous. The CDR3 length is 15 residues. CDR1 is MNHNS and CDR2 is SASEGT in the germline V gene. V dropped 2 bases and J dropped 5 bases, with 13 bases sitting between them.

The rearrangement links TRBV10-3 to TRBJ2-2, with 11 nucleotides matching TRBD2. This CDR3 contains 15 residues. Germline CDR1 is ENHRY and CDR2 is SYGVKD. V was clipped by 10 bases and J by 5 bases; unmatched bases: 9. For the CDR3, the DNA is TGTGCCACAAGTGAGACTAGCGGGGCGACCGGGGAGCTGTTTTTT. This translates into CATSETSGATGELFF.

The chain combines TRBV7-9 with TRBJ2-3; D gene uncertain. The CDR3 consists of 13 residues. The germline gives CDR1 SEHNR, CDR2 FQNEAQ (reference sequence). V lost 5 bases to trimming and J lost 5 bases, with 11 bases between them. The CDR3 DNA sequence: TGTGCCAGCAGCCCCCGGGCGGAAGATACGCAGTATTTT. It specifies CASSPRAEDTQYF.

The genes are TRBV7-2 and TRBJ1-2; no clear D. V shed 0 bases and J shed 4 bases, with 12 bases lying between them. Germline loops: CDR1 SGHTA, CDR2 FQGNSA. The CDR3 is made up of 15 amino acids. CDR3 sequence (DNA): TGTGCCAGCAGCTTAGCCCAGGCCCAAGGCTATGGCTACACCTTC. It specifies CASSLAQAQGYGYTF.

This sequence joins TRBV5-6 and TRBJ1-1; D is perhaps TRBD1 (5 bases). V lost 5 bases, J lost 4 bases, and 18 bases lay in between. Germline CDR1 SGHDT, CDR2 YYEEEE. The CDR3 has 15 residues. The CDR3 loop is CASSRRLGGGTEAFF. CDR3 sequence (DNA): TGTGCCAGCAGTCGTCGACTGGGGGGAGGCACTGAAGCTTTCTTT. The whole variable domain, filled in from reference TRBV5-6 and TRBJ1-1, reads DAGVTQSPTHLIKTRGQQVTLRCSPKSGHDTVSWYQQALGQGPQFIFQYYEEEERQRGNFPDRFSGHQFPNYSSELNVNALLLGDSALYLCASSRRLGGGTEAFFGQGTRLTVV.

J is TRBJ1-5 and V is TRBV30; 8 nucleotides agree with TRBD1. The J segment lost 6 bases and the V segment lost 1 base, leaving 5 bases of the junction unmatched. Germline V gene data show CDR1 as GTSNPN and CDR2 as SVGIG (reference sequence). There are 14 residues in the CDR3. The CDR3 DNA follows: TGTGCCTGGAGTGCAGGACAGGGAAGTCAGCCCCAGCATTTT. This codes for CAWSAGQGSQPQHF.

This clone was counted between two and nine times. This chain uses TRBV27 with TRBJ2-7; 7 bases map to TRBD1. V lost 5 bases to trimming and J lost 4 bases; unmatched junction nucleotides: 8. This CDR3 region has 14 residues. In germline, CDR1 is MNHEY, CDR2 SMNVEV (reference sequence). The CDR3 protein is CASSPTDREYEQYF. CDR3 bases: TGTGCCAGCAGTCCAACAGACAGGGAGTACGAGCAGTACTTC.

The chain has TRBV6-2 or TRBV6-3 and TRBJ1-5; D is perhaps TRBD1 (5 bases). This CDR3 is 14 amino acids long. The germline V gene has CDR1 MNHEY and CDR2 SVGEGT. The V gene lost 2 bases and the J gene lost 2 bases, with 7 bases spanning the gap. The CDR3 DNA is TGTGCCAGCAGTTACATGGGGGGCAATCAGCCCCAGCATTTT. This gives the protein CASSYMGGNQPQHF.

This clone was seen just once. The J gene is TRBJ2-7, the V gene TRBV5-1, with unresolved D. The CDR3 has 18 residues. With 4 bases removed from V and 1 base from J, the gap between germline ends came to 24 bases. Germline V lookup: CDR1 SGHRS, CDR2 YFSETQ. The CDR3 sequence is CASSPHGRILLSSYEQYF. The CDR3 coding sequence is TGCGCCAGCAGCCCTCACGGGCGGATATTACTTAGTTCCTACGAGCAGTACTTC. The complete variable domain, with remaining parts taken from reference TRBV5-1 and TRBJ2-7, reads KAGVTQTPRYLIKTRGQQVTLSCSPISGHRSVSWYQQTPGQGLQFLFEYFSETQRNKGNFPGRFSGRQFSNSRSEMNVSTLELGDSALYLCASSPHGRILLSSYEQYFGPGTRLTVT.

J is TRBJ1-2 and V is TRBV4-1; no clear D. This CDR3 contains 16 residues. V lost 1 base to trimming and J lost 4 bases, with 16 bases between them. CDR1 and CDR2 from the germline V gene are MGHRA and YSYEKL. CDR3: CASSQGFIRGPYGYTF. In nucleotides, the CDR3 is TGCGCCAGCAGCCAAGGTTTTATTCGGGGTCCCTATGGCTACACCTTC.

This rearrangement joins TRBV11-2 to TRBJ2-7; a weak D match, TRBD2 (5 bases). Trimming removed 2 bases from V and 0 bases from J, with 11 bases in between. Germline values: CDR1 SGHAT, CDR2 FQNNGV. The CDR3 is 15 amino acids. The CDR3 nucleotides read TGTGCCAGCAGCTTAAGCCCGGGAAGCTCCTACGAGCAGTACTTC. Protein product: CASSLSPGSSYEQYF.

The genes are TRBV6-5 and TRBJ1-2; a possible D gene is TRBD1 (6 bases). V was clipped by 6 bases and J by 4 bases, with 12 bases between them. Germline CDR1 MNHEY, CDR2 SVGAGI. The CDR3 covers 13 residues. CDR3 sequence: CASRQTGTYGYTF. The CDR3 bases are TGTGCCAGCAGACAGACAGGAACCTATGGCTACACCTTC.

The genes are TRBV28 and TRBJ2-3, with 12 bases aligning to TRBD1. The CDR3 loop spans 16 amino acids. CDR1 and CDR2 (germline): MDHEN, SYDVKM. V was clipped by 4 bases and J by 4 bases; unmatched bases: 6. CDR3 bases: TGTGCCAGCAGTTCCACGGGACAGGGGGCGGCAGATACGCAGTATTTT. It encodes CASSSTGQGAADTQYF.

This clone appeared a single time. The rearrangement links TRBV19 to TRBJ2-3, with D possibly matching TRBD1 (6 bases). CDR1 is LNHDA, CDR2 SQIVND, per germline (reference sequence). V was pared by 8 bases and J by 3 bases, with 21 bases between. The length of the CDR3 is 16 residues. The chain's CDR3 is CASVSRGPRGTDTQYF. CDR3 coding DNA: TGTGCCAGTGTAAGCCGGGGCCCTAGGGGGACAGATACGCAGTATTTT. The full variable domain, completed using reference TRBV19 and TRBJ2-3, is DGGITQSPKYLFRKEGQNVTLSCEQNLNHDAMYWYRQDPGQGLRLIYYSQIVNDFQKGDIAEGYSVSREKKESFPLTVTSAQKNPTAFYLCASVSRGPRGTDTQYFGPGTRLTVL.